The T cell receptor (beta chain) described here comes from a study of Ad26.COV2.S vaccination and SARS-CoV-2 variants. For the study at large: Donor got 5x10^10 or 1x10^11 viral particles of Ad26.COV2.S.

The treatment denotes: roughly 19 received Ad26.COV2.S at low or high dose, single or two shots; 5 received placebo; per-sample allocation not given. Samples came from day 63 after the first vaccine or placebo injection. About this clone: No antigen is known for it. The sample carries other DNA sequences with the same CDR3.

TCRdb keeps only in-frame clones here, not all; method: immunoSEQ multiplex PCR. The sample contains roughly 300,000 clones, 80% to 90% of which appear only once. The CDR3 runs 15 residues. Trimming took 0 bases from V and 3 from J; bases not matched to a gene: 2. The germline V gene has CDR1 SGDLS and CDR2 YYNGEE. Study outcomes and limitations: Analyses of TCR breadth and depth may have underestimated total T cell responses.

The sequence was obtained from a person aged 18-65 years who received the Ad26.COV2.S COVID-19 vaccine or a placebo. This chain uses TRBV9 with TRBJ1-4; 7 bases match TRBD1. Here the sequenced sample was peripheral blood, taken in a trial of Ad26.COV2.S vaccine versus placebo. CDR3 protein: CASSVATGANEKLFF. The CDR3 bases are TGTGCCAGCAGCGTAGCTACAGGGGCTAATGAAAAACTGTTTTTT.